These 31 T cell receptor beta chains came from one sample sequenced in a study of CD8 T cells in ankylosing spondylitis. Overall study findings and caveats: Seemingly distinctive of ankylosing spondylitis blood was a TCR beta motif formed by eight highly homologous variants.

These receptors' antigens are unknown. TCRdb processed the 5' RACE reads anew with MiXCR; each CDR3 protein has one entry. The data contain roughly 450,000 distinct CDR3 sequences, 25% to 30% of them singletons. Source material: blood, either unsorted or a sorted T cell fraction (not recorded which). These receptors were obtained from a male donor with ankylosing spondylitis.

The J gene is TRBJ2-5, the V gene TRBV24-1; no clear D gene. Germline V gene sequence: CDR1 KGHDR, CDR2 SFDVKD. Trimming left V 5 bases short and J 0 bases short, with 6 bases between. This CDR3 is 13 amino acids long. The CDR3 here is CATSAGYQETQYF. The CDR3 nucleotides read TGTGCCACCAGTGCAGGATACCAAGAGACCCAGTACTTC.

V is TRBV10-3 and J is TRBJ2-3; D may be TRBD2 (6 bases). Trimming cost V 3 bases and J 1 base, with 11 bases left between them. From germline, CDR1 is ENHRY and CDR2 SYGVKD. This CDR3 is built from 15 residues. The CDR3 sequence: CAISEGREGTDTQYF. In DNA form, the CDR3 reads TGTGCCATCAGTGAAGGGCGGGAAGGCACAGATACGCAGTATTTT.

The J gene is TRBJ2-5, the V gene TRBV11-2, with D possibly TRBD2 on 5 matching bases. CDR1 is SGHAT and CDR2 is FQNNGV in the germline V gene. V lost 5 bases to trimming and J lost 2 bases, with 15 bases between them. This CDR3 has 15 amino acids. The CDR3 coding sequence is TGTGCCAGCAGCCCGGGAAGAATCGTTCAAGAGACCCAGTACTTC. Encoded protein: CASSPGRIVQETQYF.

This clonotype was detected only a few times. Here the CDR3 reads CASVGLGQTSEQFF. The CDR3 nucleotides are TGTGCCAGCGTAGGGTTGGGACAGACCTCTGAGCAGTTCTTC. V is TRBV27 and J is TRBJ2-1; 7 bases are a match to TRBD1. V lost 8 bases and J lost 9; bases outside the gene matches: 13. The CDR3 runs 14 residues. The germline V gene encodes CDR1 MNHEY and CDR2 SMNVEV (reference sequence).

This clonotype showed up many times. CDR3 nucleotide sequence: TGCGCCAGCAGCCAGTACAGGGGCGAGGTTGGGGCTTTCTTT. Translation: CASSQYRGEVGAFF. J is TRBJ1-1 and V is TRBV5-1, with 7 positions matching TRBD1. The CDR3 sequence is 14 residues long. Germline CDR1 and CDR2: SGHRS and YFSETQ. The V and J ends lost 4 bases and 11 bases, in that order; junction bases with no gene match: 14.

This clonotype was found a few times. The chain uses TRBV10-3 and TRBJ1-1; possibly TRBD1 for D (5 bases). There are 16 residues in the CDR3. CDR1 and CDR2 (germline): ENHRY, SYGVKD. Trimming cost V 0 bases and J 2 bases, with 13 bases left between them. CDR3 bases: TGTGCCATCAGTGAGTCGTTAGGACATATAAACACTGAAGCTTTCTTT. Amino acids: CAISESLGHINTEAFF.

The chain uses TRBV12-3 or TRBV12-4 and TRBJ1-5, with 7 bases aligning to TRBD1. This CDR3 has 15 amino acids. The junction had 8 bases not matched to a gene; V was cut back by 5 bases and J by 4 bases. CDR3 nucleotide sequence: TGTGCCAGCAGTCCCCGACAGGGTGGTAATCAGCCCCAGCATTTT. Translation gives CASSPRQGGNQPQHF.

The rearrangement links TRBV20-1 to TRBJ1-6; D is uncertain. The CDR3 has 14 residues. Germline V CDR1 and CDR2: DFQATT, SNEGSKA (reference sequence). V was trimmed by 4 bases and J by 1 base, leaving 8 bases between them. The CDR3 is CSAMEASYNSPLHF. Here the CDR3 DNA reads TGCAGTGCTATGGAGGCTTCCTATAATTCACCCCTCCACTTT.

This clonotype was recorded a few times. The chain uses TRBV7-9 and TRBJ2-3, with 10 positions matching TRBD1. Germline lookup yields CDR1 SEHNR and CDR2 FQNEAQ (reference sequence). The CDR3 runs 16 residues. With V trimmed by 5 bases and J by 5 bases, 10 bases remained unmatched. CDR3 coding DNA: TGTGCCAGCAGCCCCTTTGGGGACAGGGGACGAGATACGCAGTATTTT. This codes for CASSPFGDRGRDTQYF. Supplemented by reference TRBV7-9 and TRBJ2-3, the full variable domain reads DTGVSQNPRHKITKRGQNVTFRCDPISEHNRLYWYRQTLGQGPEFLTYFQNEAQLEKSRLLSDRFSAERPKGSFSTLEIQRTEQGDSAMYLCASSPFGDRGRDTQYFGPGTRLTVL.

V gene TRBV20-1 combines with J gene TRBJ2-4; 14 nucleotides agree with TRBD2. The CDR3 is 18 amino acids. From germline, CDR1 is DFQATT and CDR2 SNEGSKA (reference sequence). The J segment lost 5 bases and the V segment lost 3 bases, leaving 12 bases of the junction unmatched. CDR3 in DNA: TGCAGTGCTAGGGGTACCGGGACTAGCGGGAGAAGTGAAAACATTCAGTACTTC. Protein product: CSARGTGTSGRSENIQYF.

The J gene is TRBJ2-3, the V gene TRBV5-1; D not resolved. Looked up from germline, CDR1 is SGHRS and CDR2 is YFSETQ. This CDR3 is 15 amino acids long. The germline V and J ends were trimmed by 0 bases and 0 bases, with 8 bases remaining between them. The CDR3 loop is CASSLEAVSTDTQYF. The CDR3 DNA follows: TGCGCCAGCAGCTTGGAGGCGGTCAGCACAGATACGCAGTATTTT.

V is TRBV9 and J is TRBJ1-2; no definite D call. This CDR3 spans 15 amino acids. CDR1 and CDR2 from the germline V gene are SGDLS and YYNGEE. Trimming left V 4 bases short and J 5 bases short, with 18 bases between. The CDR3 DNA sequence: TGTGCCAGCAGCCAAGATGTCAGGCGAGTGTATGGCTACACCTTC. This translates into CASSQDVRRVYGYTF.

The chain employs TRBV24-1 and TRBJ2-3; 11 nucleotides agree with TRBD1. The CDR3 extends over 16 amino acids. In germline, CDR1 is KGHDR, CDR2 SFDVKD. The trim removed 4 bases at V and 1 base at J, leaving 3 bases unmatched. Written as DNA, the CDR3 is TGTGCCACCAGTGAGCCGGGACAGGGGGGCACAGATACGCAGTATTTT. It specifies CATSEPGQGGTDTQYF.

The chain has TRBV5-6 and TRBJ2-1; 14 nucleotides align to TRBD2. V lost 4 bases, J lost 12 bases, and 12 bases stayed unmatched. The CDR3 contains 16 residues. CDR1 and CDR2 (germline): SGHDT, YYEEEE. The CDR3 loop is CASSPGLAGANRVQFF. The CDR3 DNA reads TGTGCCAGCAGCCCGGGACTAGCGGGAGCCAACAGGGTGCAGTTCTTC.

The rearrangement links TRBV7-2 to TRBJ1-3; TRBD1 matches at 8 bases. Germline V gene data show CDR1 as SGHTA and CDR2 as FQGNSA. The CDR3 spans 16 residues. Germline trimming cut 5 bases from V and 0 bases from J; bases unmatched to any gene: 6. Written as DNA, the CDR3 is TGTGCCAGCAGCCCGGGACAGGCTCCCTCTGGAAACACCATATATTTT. This translates into CASSPGQAPSGNTIYF.

This clonotype was detected only a few times. The chain couples TRBV5-1 to TRBJ2-1; 7 positions agree with TRBD2. V gave up 4 bases and J gave up 3 bases; unmatched junction bases: 7. Germline CDR1 and CDR2: SGHRS and YFSETQ. The CDR3 consists of 15 residues. CDR3 coding DNA: TGCGCCAGCAGCCCCCAGCGGGATCGCTACAATGAGCAGTTCTTC. Amino acids: CASSPQRDRYNEQFF.

This chain joins TRBV5-1 and TRBJ1-2; the D gene is possibly TRBD1 (6 bases). Germline values: CDR1 SGHRS, CDR2 YFSETQ. V was cut by 3 bases and J by 6 bases, with 18 bases left in between. The CDR3 runs 15 residues. CDR3 residues: CASSSGGARGDGYTF. CDR3 DNA sequence: TGCGCCAGCAGCTCGGGGGGTGCCAGGGGAGATGGCTACACCTTC.

This clonotype was counted between two and nine times. The chain couples TRBV6-5 to TRBJ1-5; D remains unclear. The V gene lost 0 bases and the J gene lost 4 bases, with 4 bases spanning the gap. The CDR3 contains 13 residues. From germline, CDR1 is MNHEY and CDR2 SVGAGI. The CDR3 spells CASSYSRNQPQHF. CDR3 DNA sequence: TGTGCCAGCAGTTACTCGCGGAATCAGCCCCAGCATTTT.

This clonotype was seen only a few times. CDR3 amino acids: CSGKKGESNVLTF. DNA of the CDR3: TGCAGCGGAAAAAAGGGGGAGTCCAACGTCCTGACTTTC. This chain connects TRBV29-1 to TRBJ2-6; perhaps TRBD1 as D (6 bases). Germline V CDR1 and CDR2: SQVTM, ANQGSEA. Deletions cut 7 bases from V and 8 bases from J, with 15 bases between. CDR3 length: 13 residues.

J is TRBJ2-7 and V is TRBV3-1, with TRBD2 identical over 10 bases. Unmatched junction bases numbered 1, after V lost 0 bases and J lost 2 bases. The CDR3 runs 15 residues. The germline V gene encodes CDR1 LGHDT and CDR2 YNNKEL (reference sequence). CDR3 nucleotides: TGTGCCAGCAGCCAAGATCTAGCGGGGGCCTACGAGCAGTACTTC. Translation: CASSQDLAGAYEQYF.

This clonotype was detected a few times. The chain employs TRBV7-9 and TRBJ1-1, with no clear D. Trimming left V 8 bases short and J 5 bases short, with 6 bases between. The CDR3 has 10 residues. Germline lookup yields CDR1 SEHNR and CDR2 FQNEAQ (reference sequence). The CDR3 sequence: CASQRTEAFF. CDR3 DNA: TGTGCCAGCCAAAGGACTGAAGCTTTCTTT.

This rearrangement joins TRBV7-7 to TRBJ2-7; D is undetermined. Trimming stripped 4 bases from V and 5 bases from J, with 21 bases between. The CDR3 is 16 amino acids. Germline V gene data show CDR1 as SSHAT and CDR2 as FNYEAQ (reference sequence). CDR3 sequence (DNA): TGTGCCAGCAGCTCGTACGGCCCATGTACATGGCACGAGCAGTACGTC. Its translation: CASSSYGPCTWHEQYV.

This clonotype was observed a few times. The chain couples TRBV7-9 to TRBJ1-1; D is ambiguous. The germline gives CDR1 SEHNR, CDR2 FQNEAQ (reference sequence). Deletions cut 3 bases from V and 3 bases from J, with 11 bases between. The CDR3 is 14 residues long. CDR3 protein: CASSLYLGDTEAFF. The CDR3 DNA reads TGTGCCAGCAGCTTGTATTTGGGCGACACTGAAGCTTTCTTT.

The V gene is TRBV30, the J gene TRBJ2-6; D may be TRBD1 (6 bases). The CDR3 contains 16 residues. The V gene lost 2 bases and the J gene lost 2 bases, with 13 bases spanning the gap. CDR1 GTSNPN and CDR2 SVGIG come from the germline V gene (reference sequence). The DNA for the CDR3 is TGTGCCTGGAGTCGGAACTCAGGGGCTGGGGCCAACGTCCTGACTTTC. Residues: CAWSRNSGAGANVLTF.

This chain connects TRBV3-1 to TRBJ2-3, with D possibly being TRBD1 (7 bases). Germline V gene sequence: CDR1 LGHDT, CDR2 YNNKEL (reference sequence). V was shortened by 6 bases and J by 5 bases, with 18 bases between the two germline ends. This CDR3 is built from 15 residues. The CDR3 DNA reads as TGTGCCAGCAGTCACACAGGGGAGGCGGGAGATACGCAGTATTTT. Its translation: CASSHTGEAGDTQYF.

This clonotype came up a few times. The rearrangement uses TRBV9 and TRBJ2-5, with 7 bases lining up with TRBD2. V dropped 0 bases and J dropped 1; count of bases not matched to a gene: 6. Looked up from germline, CDR1 is SGDLS and CDR2 is YYNGEE. This CDR3 region has 16 residues. This CDR3 reads CASSVAGASGQETQYF. In DNA form, the CDR3 reads TGTGCCAGCAGCGTAGCTGGGGCTAGCGGCCAAGAGACCCAGTACTTC. Looking up the rest from reference TRBV9 and TRBJ2-5 gives the full variable domain: DSGVTQTPKHLITATGQRVTLRCSPRSGDLSVYWYQQSLDQGLQFLIQYYNGEERAKGNILERFSAQQFPDLHSELNLSSLELGDSALYFCASSVAGASGQETQYFGPGTRLLVL.

The V and J genes are TRBV5-5 and TRBJ2-6; 8 nucleotides align to TRBD1. Trimming took 1 base from V and 0 from J; bases not matched to a gene: 3. This CDR3 region has 17 residues. The germline V gene has CDR1 SGHKS and CDR2 YYEKEE (reference sequence). Here the CDR3 reads CASSLPGQASGANVLTF. The CDR3 DNA sequence: TGTGCCAGCAGCTTGCCGGGACAGGCCTCTGGGGCCAACGTCCTGACTTTC.

The chain joins TRBV24-1 to TRBJ1-2; D uncertain. CDR1 KGHDR and CDR2 SFDVKD come from the germline V gene. Trimming took off 3 bases at V and 4 bases at J, with 11 bases between the two ends. The CDR3 spans 14 residues. CDR3 bases: TGTGCCACCAGTGATCCGGGGTTCAGCTATGGCTACACCTTC. Translated: CATSDPGFSYGYTF.

The chain employs TRBV21-1 and TRBJ2-7; the table assigns TRBD2, which was not confirmed against the DNA. TRBV21-1 represents a pseudogene. CDR3 length: 19 amino acids. CDR3 nucleotide sequence: TGTGCCAGCAGCCTTCGAGGTGGGAGCAAGGGACCCTCGGCCTACGAGCAGTACGTC. Translated: CASSLRGGSKGPSAYEQYV.

The chain joins TRBV5-8 to TRBJ1-1; 7 positions match TRBD1. CDR3 length: 13 residues. Unmatched junction bases numbered 5, after V lost 5 bases and J lost 4 bases. Germline assignment: CDR1 SGHTS and CDR2 YDEGEE. The CDR3 spells CASRYDRVTEAFF. CDR3 in DNA: TGTGCCAGCAGATATGACAGGGTCACTGAAGCTTTCTTT.

The chain has TRBV4-1 and TRBJ2-3, with 10 bases fitting TRBD2. The CDR3 has 16 residues. Germline V gene data show CDR1 as MGHRA and CDR2 as YSYEKL. The V segment lost 0 bases and the J segment 4 bases; nucleotides outside the gene matches: 4. The CDR3 DNA reads TGCGCCAGCAGCCAAGATCGCCTAGCGGGGGCAGATACGCAGTATTTT. This gives the protein CASSQDRLAGADTQYF.